This TCR beta chain came from a study of T-cell memory formation after mild COVID-19. The CDR3 has 12 residues. The ends were cut back, 2 bases at V and 0 bases at J, with 3 bases in the middle. Germline values: CDR1 SGHRS, CDR2 YFSETQ. This clonotype was found many times. TCRdb independently ran MiXCR on the 5' RACE reads; one entry per CDR3 protein. The sample includes some 150,000 distinct CDR3 sequences, over 6% of them seen just once. The sequence derives from an adult woman who had mild COVID-19 (a few samples of this study predate the infection). Cell type and time point are not known. The material sequenced was PBMCs or a T cell subset sorted from them (not recorded which). This chain connects TRBV5-1 to TRBJ2-7, with unresolved D. The CDR3 DNA reads TGCGCCAGCAGCTTCGGCTCCTACGAGCAGTACTTC. Its translation: CASSFGSYEQYF.